The clone carrying this T cell receptor beta chain was counted a few times. Antigen specificity is unknown. The read terminates 3 residues before the CDR3 end, so the remaining end is supplied by the germline J gene. Germline CDR1 is SGHTA and CDR2 is FQGTGA. This CDR3 is built from 16 residues. V dropped 0 bases and J dropped 4 bases, with 13 bases sitting between them. These data belong to a study of T cell clonality in common variable immunodeficiency. Overall study findings and caveats: Shared TCRbeta clones were fewer between CVID subjects than controls. Common variable immunodeficiency TCR beta sequences reportedly had fewer deletions and N-nucleotide insertions. TCRbeta clonality was increased in CVID versus healthy controls.

The CVID group had under 16 females and approximately 30 males, mean age around 42. Profiled with immunoSEQ multiplex PCR; TCRdb holds only in-frame clones, not every one. This sample shows roughly 14,000 clones and no singletons; 12% rests with the ten largest. The chain couples TRBV7-3 to TRBJ1-3, with D maybe TRBD1 (6 bases). The specimen sequenced was peripheral blood mononuclear cells. This receptor was taken from a human donor with common variable immunodeficiency. The CDR3 DNA, read in part, is TGTGCCAGCAGCTTAACGGGGGCAGGGACCGGAAACACC. As protein: CASSLTGAGTGNT. The full CDR3 protein reads CASSLTGAGTGNTIYF.